These 25 T cell receptor beta chains were all obtained from the same sample, sequenced in a study of PD-L1 blockade in urothelial cancer. TCRdb keeps only in-frame clones here, not all; method: immunoSEQ multiplex PCR. The profile shows about 50,000 clones, around 82% of them singletons. Time point defined: peripheral blood 6 weeks after treatment start. The sample in question was PBMCs, obtained around atezolizumab (anti-PD-L1) treatment. The receptor set was obtained from a man aged 45-65 years with urothelial cancer.

The gene calls are TRBV6-5 and TRBJ2-2; tentatively, D is TRBD1 (5 bases). The CDR3 consists of 15 residues. The germline V gene has CDR1 MNHEY and CDR2 SVGAGI. V was trimmed by 8 bases and J by 1 base, leaving 14 bases between them. CDR3 DNA: TGTGCCAGCCAGGACACACTGTGGAACACCGGGGAGCTGTTTTTT. This sequence encodes CASQDTLWNTGELFF.

This clone was picked up a small number of times. The chain uses TRBV7-2 and TRBJ2-7; D is ambiguous. Germline V lookup: CDR1 SGHTA, CDR2 FQGNSA. This CDR3 has 15 amino acids. With 3 bases removed from V and 3 bases from J, the gap between germline ends came to 15 bases. Here the CDR3 reads CASSFDPGPNYEQYF. DNA of the CDR3: TGTGCCAGCAGCTTCGACCCTGGGCCCAACTACGAGCAGTACTTC.

The genes are TRBV7-9 and TRBJ2-7, with TRBD2 identical over 10 bases. Germline CDR1 and CDR2: SEHNR and FQNEAQ (reference sequence). Trimming cost V 6 bases and J 2 bases; bases outside gene matches: 7. The CDR3 totals 15 residues. The CDR3, as DNA: TGTGCCAGCAGTCCAAGGACTAGCGGAACCTACGAGCAGTACTTC. Amino acids: CASSPRTSGTYEQYF.

V usage is TRBV19 and J usage is TRBJ1-5, with TRBD1 matching 12 bases. The CDR3 loop spans 18 amino acids. The V gene end was trimmed by 3 bases and the J gene end by 2 bases; junction bases not matched to a gene: 8. The germline CDR1 and CDR2 sequences are LNHDA and SQIVND (reference sequence). Here the CDR3 reads CASSMGQGAKGRNQPQHF. The CDR3 nucleotides read TGTGCCAGTAGTATGGGACAGGGGGCTAAAGGACGCAATCAGCCCCAGCATTTT.

The CDR3 DNA sequence: TGCGCCAGCAGCCAACCAGGGACAGGGATGAACACTGAAGCTTTCTTT. Amino acid sequence: CASSQPGTGMNTEAFF. The V and J genes are TRBV4-1 and TRBJ1-1, with 9 nucleotides matching TRBD1. The CDR3 extends over 16 amino acids. V lost 2 bases, J lost 0 bases, and 4 bases stayed unmatched. Germline V gene sequence: CDR1 MGHRA, CDR2 YSYEKL.

The chain recombines TRBV6-5 with TRBJ1-2; D not resolved. The CDR3 loop spans 16 amino acids. The V end lost 0 bases, the J end lost 4 bases, and 15 bases lay between the germline ends. Germline assignment: CDR1 MNHEY and CDR2 SVGAGI. The CDR3 region has the DNA TGTGCCAGCAGTTACTCTTGGCAGCTAGGGAGCTATGGCTACACCTTC. Its protein is CASSYSWQLGSYGYTF.

V gene TRBV9 combines with J gene TRBJ1-5; no clear D. Trimming stripped 0 bases from V and 3 bases from J, with 10 bases between. Germline V lookup: CDR1 SGDLS, CDR2 YYNGEE. This CDR3 contains 15 residues. Here the CDR3 DNA reads TGTGCCAGCAGCGTAGATGGGAGGTTCAATCAGCCCCAGCATTTT. Its protein product is CASSVDGRFNQPQHF.

The gene calls are TRBV9 and TRBJ1-3; D is undetermined. V was cut by 4 bases and J by 4 bases, with 9 bases left in between. The length of the CDR3 is 13 residues. In germline, CDR1 is SGDLS, CDR2 YYNGEE. The CDR3 loop is CASSPPLGNTIYF. DNA of the CDR3: TGTGCCAGCAGCCCCCCACTCGGAAACACCATATATTTT.

The sample holds a few counts of this clone. The chain links TRBV10-1 to TRBJ2-1, with TRBD1 as a possible D gene (5 bases). The CDR3 totals 12 residues. The V gene's germline CDR1 is WNHNN and CDR2 SYGVQD (reference sequence). V gave up 4 bases and J gave up 6 bases, with 7 bases separating them. This CDR3 is CASSGQSNEQFF. CDR3 in DNA: TGCGCCAGCAGTGGACAGTCCAATGAGCAGTTCTTC.

The rearrangement uses TRBV5-6 and TRBJ2-3, with D possibly matching TRBD2 (5 bases). Deletions cut 0 bases from V and 2 bases from J, with 16 bases between. Germline V lookup: CDR1 SGHDT, CDR2 YYEEEE. This CDR3 has 17 amino acids. The CDR3 DNA follows: TGTGCCAGCAGCTTGGGGAGAGGGCCTGGGAACACAGATACGCAGTATTTT. It codes for CASSLGRGPGNTDTQYF.

In this sample, this clone turned up once. The chain links TRBV2 to TRBJ1-2; D is uncertain. Per germline, CDR1 SNHLY and CDR2 FYNNEI. V lost 4 bases to trimming and J lost 5 bases, with 8 bases between them. The CDR3 is 12 amino acids. The CDR3, as DNA: TGTGCCAGCAGTGGAGCCGGGTATGGCTACACCTTC. Its protein product is CASSGAGYGYTF. Drawing the rest from reference TRBV2 and TRBJ1-2, the complete variable domain is EPEVTQTPSHQVTQMGQEVILRCVPISNHLYFYWYRQILGQKVEFLVSFYNNEISEKSEIFDDQFSVERPDGSNFTLKIRSTKLEDSAMYFCASSGAGYGYTFGSGTRLTVV.

The count of this clone is one. This rearrangement joins TRBV9 to TRBJ2-7; TRBD1 matches at 10 bases. Losses at the gene ends were 3 bases for V and 6 bases for J; bases not matched to a gene: 6. Germline lookup yields CDR1 SGDLS and CDR2 YYNGEE. The CDR3 length is 14 residues. The CDR3 sequence is CASSGTGGNLEQYF. The CDR3 DNA is TGTGCCAGCAGCGGGACAGGGGGAAACCTCGAGCAGTACTTC.

V usage is TRBV30 and J usage is TRBJ1-2; possible D gene TRBD1, 5 bases. The CDR3 contains 11 residues. Per the germline V gene, CDR1 is GTSNPN and CDR2 is SVGIG (reference sequence). Trimming took off 3 bases at V and 5 bases at J, with 7 bases between the two ends. CDR3 protein: CAWRQAYGYTF. As DNA, the CDR3 is TGTGCCTGGAGACAGGCATATGGCTACACCTTC.

The chain joins TRBV6-5 to TRBJ1-1; maybe TRBD1 (5 bases). V lost 2 bases, J lost 5 bases, and 12 bases lay in between. The CDR3 is 14 residues long. Germline CDR1 reads MNHEY; CDR2 reads SVGAGI. The DNA for the CDR3 is TGTGCCAGCAGTTACGCTATCGGGGGGACTGAAGCTTTCTTT. Its translation is CASSYAIGGTEAFF.

The chain has TRBV9 and TRBJ2-2; TRBD1 agrees at 8 bases. Germline V gene data show CDR1 as SGDLS and CDR2 as YYNGEE. The V gene end was trimmed by 4 bases and the J gene end by 6 bases; junction bases not matched to a gene: 8. The CDR3 totals 15 residues. CDR3 DNA: TGTGCCAGCAGCCTTACAGGGGGTGGGTCCGGGGAGCTGTTTTTT. Translating it yields CASSLTGGGSGELFF.

J is TRBJ1-6 and V is TRBV5-4; no firm D call. Germline loops: CDR1 SGHNT, CDR2 YYREEE (reference sequence). Trimming removed 6 bases at V and 9 bases at J, with 16 bases between. CDR3 size: 14 residues. The CDR3: CASMNPGVGSPLHF. The CDR3 DNA sequence: TGTGCCAGCATGAACCCCGGGGTTGGTTCACCCCTCCACTTT.

V and J are TRBV14 and TRBJ2-2; 7 bases agree with TRBD2. The germline V gene encodes CDR1 SGHDN and CDR2 FVKESK. Trimming at V came to 4 bases and at J to 0 bases, leaving 5 bases not matched to a gene. CDR3 length: 16 amino acids. CDR3 amino acids: CASSPQAGANTGELFF. The DNA for the CDR3 is TGTGCCAGCAGCCCCCAGGCGGGAGCGAACACCGGGGAGCTGTTTTTT. The full variable domain, completed using reference TRBV14 and TRBJ2-2, is EAGVTQFPSHSVIEKGQTVTLRCDPISGHDNLYWYRRVMGKEIKFLLHFVKESKQDESGMPNNRFLAERTGGTYSTLKVQPAELEDSGVYFCASSPQAGANTGELFFGEGSRLTVL.

This chain links TRBV7-9 with TRBJ1-5, with TRBD1 matching over 8 bases. The germline V gene has CDR1 SEHNR and CDR2 FQNEAQ (reference sequence). The CDR3 has 14 amino acids. V lost 2 bases, J lost 7 bases, and 4 bases stayed unmatched. In DNA form, the CDR3 reads TGTGCCAGCAGCTTACCAGGGGGCCACCAGCCCCAGCATTTT. This sequence encodes CASSLPGGHQPQHF.

The genes are TRBV6-4 and TRBJ2-7; the match to TRBD1 covers 8 bases. Trimming took 8 bases from V and 5 from J; bases not matched to a gene: 14. The CDR3 is 15 residues long. Germline V gene sequence: CDR1 MRHNA, CDR2 SNTAGT. The CDR3 spells CASPGRDRMSNEQYF. The DNA for the CDR3 is TGTGCCAGCCCGGGCCGGGACAGGATGAGCAACGAGCAGTACTTC.

The J gene is TRBJ2-5, the V gene TRBV30, with 8 bases fitting TRBD2. Trimming cost V 5 bases and J 5 bases; bases outside gene matches: 10. This CDR3 is built from 14 residues. Germline lookup yields CDR1 GTSNPN and CDR2 SVGIG (reference sequence). CDR3 protein: CAWSPGGIWETQYF. As DNA, the CDR3 is TGTGCCTGGTCCCCGGGGGGGATCTGGGAGACCCAGTACTTC.

This chain connects TRBV27 to TRBJ2-5, with a tentative D call TRBD2 (5 bases). The V and J ends lost 2 bases and 5 bases respectively, with 9 bases between them. Looked up from germline, CDR1 is MNHEY and CDR2 is SMNVEV (reference sequence). CDR3 size: 13 residues. Here the CDR3 reads CASSLLGVETQYF. Written as DNA, the CDR3 is TGTGCCAGCAGTTTACTGGGAGTTGAGACCCAGTACTTC.

CDR3 nucleotide sequence: TGTGCCAGCACTGATCTAGCCAAAAACATTCAGTACTTC. Its translation is CASTDLAKNIQYF. The chain recombines TRBV6-1 with TRBJ2-4; D is unresolved. V dropped 7 bases and J dropped 0 bases, with 7 bases sitting between them. The CDR3 is 13 amino acids. CDR1 and CDR2 (germline): MNHNS, SASEGT.

The V gene is TRBV5-1, the J gene TRBJ1-2; TRBD1 matches at 7 bases. J was trimmed by 2 bases and V by 0 bases; bases with no gene match: 1. This CDR3 spans 14 amino acids. From germline, CDR1 is SGHRS and CDR2 YFSETQ. CDR3 loop: CASSLEQGNYGYTF. CDR3 coding DNA: TGCGCCAGCAGCTTGGAACAGGGGAACTATGGCTACACCTTC.

The CDR3 nucleotides are TGTGCCAGCAGTCCCCCGAACAGCCAAGAGACCCAGTACTTC. Protein: CASSPPNSQETQYF. The rearrangement uses TRBV28 and TRBJ2-5; D gene unclear. The ends were cut back, 5 bases at V and 1 base at J, with 11 bases in the middle. CDR1 and CDR2 from the germline V gene are MDHEN and SYDVKM. This CDR3 has 14 residues.

This chain joins TRBV19 and TRBJ1-1; the match to TRBD1 covers 7 bases. V was clipped by 3 bases and J by 4 bases; unmatched bases: 2. Germline lookup yields CDR1 LNHDA and CDR2 SQIVND (reference sequence). This CDR3 has 13 residues. The CDR3 nucleotides are TGTGCCAGTAGTATTACAGGGGCCACTGAAGCTTTCTTT. This translates into CASSITGATEAFF.